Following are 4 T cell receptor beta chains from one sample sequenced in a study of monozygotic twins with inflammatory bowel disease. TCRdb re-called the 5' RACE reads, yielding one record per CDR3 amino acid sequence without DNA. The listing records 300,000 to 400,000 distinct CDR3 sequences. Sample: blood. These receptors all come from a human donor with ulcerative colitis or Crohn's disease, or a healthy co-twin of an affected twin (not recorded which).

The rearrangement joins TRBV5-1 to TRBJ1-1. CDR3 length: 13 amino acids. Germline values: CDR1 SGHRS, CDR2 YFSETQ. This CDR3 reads CASSLDRETEAFF.

Here the CDR3 reads CASSLAGQSINF. V is TRBV3-1 and J is TRBJ1-2; TCRdb calls TRBD1, which cannot be checked without DNA. Germline V gene lookup returns CDR1 LGHDT and CDR2 YNNKEL (reference sequence). The CDR3 has 12 amino acids.

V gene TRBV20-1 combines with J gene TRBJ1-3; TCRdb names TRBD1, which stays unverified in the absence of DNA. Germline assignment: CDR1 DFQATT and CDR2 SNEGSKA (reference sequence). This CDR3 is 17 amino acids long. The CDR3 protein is CSARDRQGGFSGNTIYF.

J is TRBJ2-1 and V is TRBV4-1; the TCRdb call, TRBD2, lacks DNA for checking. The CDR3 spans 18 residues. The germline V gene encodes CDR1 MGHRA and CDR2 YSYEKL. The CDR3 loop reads CASGQEPSGSRSYNEQFF.